Presented here are 25 T cell receptor beta chains from one specimen sequenced in a study of T cell repertoires in cytomegalovirus infection. Their recognized antigens are unknown. Each CDR3 protein is one row after TCRdb ran MiXCR on the reads. The table has approximately 990,000 distinct CDR3 sequences, around 30% seen once. This material consisted of cultured CD8+ T cells from PBMCs, taken from culture after CMV antigen stimulation. These receptors were taken from a human donor in good health (CMV status not recorded). Some clones in this sample may be carry-over from other donors' samples.

For this clonotype: The junction departs from the called germline gene at one end, perhaps through a read error. The chain employs TRBV4-1 and TRBJ1-6; D not certain. The CDR3 sequence is 14 residues long. Germline CDR1 reads MGHRA; CDR2 reads YSYEKL. The CDR3 DNA follows: TGCACCAGCAGCCAAGGGAATTATAATTCACTCCTCCACTTT. Encoded protein: CTSSQGNYNSLLHF.

In its sample, this clonotype was seen a few times. The CDR3 DNA sequence: TGCAGTGCTAGGGGACAGGGGGCGATAGGGGATGGCTACACCTTC. Protein product: CSARGQGAIGDGYTF. The V and J genes are TRBV20-1 and TRBJ1-2; 12 bases match TRBD1. The trim removed 3 bases at V and 6 bases at J, leaving 8 bases unmatched. The germline V gene encodes CDR1 DFQATT and CDR2 SNEGSKA (reference sequence). The CDR3 is 15 residues long.

This clonotype has just a few counts. This chain links TRBV7-9 with TRBJ1-2; D gene ambiguous. The CDR3 covers 14 residues. The germline gives CDR1 SEHNR, CDR2 FQNEAQ (reference sequence). Trimming took 4 bases from V and 6 from J, leaving 15 bases between them. CDR3 coding DNA: TGTGCCAGCAGCTCCCTCAGCAAGTGGGATGGCTACACCTTC. Translation gives CASSSLSKWDGYTF.

This clonotype showed up just once. This rearrangement joins TRBV6-1 to TRBJ1-2; TRBD1 agrees at 7 bases. The CDR3 loop spans 13 amino acids. V was clipped by 6 bases and J by 4 bases; unmatched bases: 5. Germline V gene lookup returns CDR1 MNHNS and CDR2 SASEGT. The chain's CDR3 is CASRPGQSYGYTF. The CDR3 DNA is TGTGCCAGCAGGCCGGGACAGAGCTATGGCTACACCTTC.

The chain recombines TRBV12-3 or TRBV12-4 with TRBJ2-5, with TRBD2 identical over 8 bases. There are 15 residues in the CDR3. Trimming took 3 bases from V and 4 from J; bases not matched to a gene: 7. CDR3 coding DNA: TGTGCCAGCAGTTTTAGCGGGGAAGGGGTAGAGACCCAGTACTTC. Its protein is CASSFSGEGVETQYF.

This clonotype was detected only a few times. This chain uses TRBV11-2 with TRBJ1-5; D uncertain. CDR1 and CDR2 (germline): SGHAT, FQNNGV. This CDR3 region has 17 residues. The germline V and J ends were trimmed by 0 bases and 4 bases, with 16 bases remaining between them. The DNA for the CDR3 is TGTGCCAGCAGCTTAGATGTGAGCCCGCTGGGAAATCAGCCCCAGCATTTT. Amino acids: CASSLDVSPLGNQPQHF.

The chain links TRBV7-8 to TRBJ1-1; D may be TRBD1 (5 bases). The germline CDR1 and CDR2 sequences are SGHVS and FQNEAQ. The CDR3 contains 16 residues. V lost 0 bases and J 2 bases, leaving 13 bases between the germline ends. The DNA for the CDR3 is TGTGCCAGCAGCTTAGCGGGGTGGGGGGACAACACTGAAGCTTTCTTT. Its translation: CASSLAGWGDNTEAFF.

V gene TRBV5-1 combines with J gene TRBJ2-1, with 9 bases identical to TRBD1. CDR1 is SGHRS, CDR2 YFSETQ, per germline. The CDR3 is 15 residues long. V dropped 3 bases and J dropped 3; count of bases not matched to a gene: 4. CDR3 sequence (DNA): TGCGCCAGCAGCTCCGGGACAGGGATCTACAATGAGCAGTTCTTC. Translated, it gives CASSSGTGIYNEQFF.

This clonotype came up a few times. The genes are TRBV12-3 or TRBV12-4 and TRBJ2-1; TRBD2 matches 8 bases. This CDR3 region has 14 residues. J gave up 8 bases and V 3 bases, and 6 bases lay outside the gene matches. The CDR3, as DNA: TGTGCCAGCAGTTTTTCGCTAGCGGGCCATGAGCAGTTCTTC. Translating gives CASSFSLAGHEQFF.

Only a few counts were recorded for this clonotype. The chain couples TRBV10-3 to TRBJ1-2; D is ambiguous. V lost 3 bases and J lost 2, with 10 bases in between. CDR3 length: 14 amino acids. Germline assignment: CDR1 ENHRY and CDR2 SYGVKD. The CDR3 sequence: CAISDSVGNYGYTF. CDR3 in DNA: TGTGCCATCAGTGATAGTGTGGGGAACTATGGCTACACCTTC.

The table lists this clonotype with a few counts. J is TRBJ2-4 and V is TRBV4-2, with D unresolved. Per the germline V gene, CDR1 is LGHNA and CDR2 is YNFKEQ. Trimming pared 1 base from V and 5 bases from J, leaving 9 bases between. This CDR3 is 14 amino acids long. The CDR3 nucleotides read TGTGCCAGCAGCCAAGGAGGTTTCGAAAACATTCAGTACTTC. Amino acids: CASSQGGFENIQYF.

This clonotype came up a few times. V usage is TRBV10-3 and J usage is TRBJ2-2, with 9 positions matching TRBD1. The CDR3 totals 17 residues. The germline CDR1 and CDR2 sequences are ENHRY and SYGVKD. V shed 0 bases, J shed 4 bases, and the junction held 6 bases outside the gene matches. The CDR3 here is CAISESMGTGPTGELFF. CDR3 DNA: TGTGCCATCAGTGAGTCAATGGGGACAGGGCCCACCGGGGAGCTGTTTTTT.

The rearrangement joins TRBV19 to TRBJ1-2; TRBD1 aligns across 7 bases. This CDR3 region has 19 residues. CDR1 LNHDA and CDR2 SQIVND come from the germline V gene (reference sequence). The V and J ends lost 3 bases and 5 bases, in that order; junction bases with no gene match: 21. The CDR3 DNA is TGTGCCAGTAGTATCGGAGCAGTCGGAGGAGGGGACAGCCAGTATGGCTACACCTTC. The encoded protein is CASSIGAVGGGDSQYGYTF.

This clonotype appeared a few times. V usage is TRBV10-2 and J usage is TRBJ2-3, with 7 bases lining up with TRBD1. The CDR3 length is 18 residues. Germline assignment: CDR1 WSHSY and CDR2 SAAADI. The V segment lost 6 bases and the J segment 5 bases; nucleotides outside the gene matches: 20. The CDR3 spells CASRGTARPKLRGDTQYF. In DNA, the CDR3 is TGCGCCAGCAGGGGGACAGCGCGACCGAAACTCCGGGGAGATACGCAGTATTTT.

This clonotype was detected only a few times. This chain connects TRBV12-3 or TRBV12-4 to TRBJ2-7; 9 positions match TRBD2. V dropped 5 bases and J dropped 0; count of bases not matched to a gene: 2. The CDR3 is 14 amino acids. CDR3 amino acids: CASSTTSGSYEQYF. The CDR3 DNA sequence: TGTGCCAGCAGTACGACTAGCGGCTCCTACGAGCAGTACTTC.

The CDR3 region is CASSPSGASYNEQFF. DNA for the CDR3: TGCGCCAGCAGCCCTTCAGGTGCGTCCTACAATGAGCAGTTCTTC. The chain couples TRBV4-3 to TRBJ2-1, with D uncertain. Germline V gene data show CDR1 as LGHNA and CDR2 as YSLEER. Trimming took off 4 bases at V and 1 base at J, with 11 bases between the two ends. This CDR3 region has 15 residues.

In the case of this clonotype: At one of its ends the junction is not consistent with the germline gene, which may arise from a read error. The V and J genes are TRBV7-3 and TRBJ2-5; 11 bases align to TRBD2. CDR1 is SGHTA and CDR2 is FQGTGA in the germline V gene. The CDR3 extends over 17 amino acids. The CDR3 region has the DNA TGTGCTAGCAGCTTTGGGGCGGGACTAGCGGAGACCATGACCCAGTACTTC. The encoded protein is CASSFGAGLAETMTQYF.

The table lists this clonotype with many counts. CDR3 region: CASSYDRDGREKIHEQYV. CDR3 sequence (DNA): TGTGCCAGCAGTTATGACCGGGACGGACGGGAGAAAATACACGAGCAGTACGTC. The genes are TRBV6-2 or TRBV6-3 and TRBJ2-7, with D maybe TRBD2 (6 bases). The CDR3 totals 18 residues. Per germline, CDR1 MNHEY and CDR2 SVGEGT. V was shortened by 3 bases and J by 5 bases, with 26 bases between the two germline ends.

The CDR3 region has the DNA TGTGCCAGTAGTATAAACAGGGGAGGGACTGAAGCTTTCTTT. This codes for CASSINRGGTEAFF. The V and J genes are TRBV19 and TRBJ1-1; TRBD1 matches at 7 bases. V gave up 2 bases and J gave up 5 bases; unmatched junction bases: 5. Germline V gene sequence: CDR1 LNHDA, CDR2 SQIVND (reference sequence). The CDR3 contains 14 residues. Supplemented by reference TRBV19 and TRBJ1-1, the full variable domain reads DGGITQSPKYLFRKEGQNVTLSCEQNLNHDAMYWYRQDPGQGLRLIYYSQIVNDFQKGDIAEGYSVSREKKESFPLTVTSAQKNPTAFYLCASSINRGGTEAFFGQGTRLTVV.

The chain has TRBV6-5 and TRBJ2-3; D could derive from TRBD1 or TRBD2 (5 bases each). The V end lost 4 bases, the J end lost 11 bases, and 16 bases lay between the germline ends. The germline gives CDR1 MNHEY, CDR2 SVGAGI. This CDR3 has 13 residues. The CDR3 nucleotides are TGTGCCAGCAGTTCCTCCCCCGGGGCTAGGCAGTATTTT. It codes for CASSSSPGARQYF.

The table lists this clonotype with many counts. This chain joins TRBV7-9 and TRBJ1-2; possible D gene TRBD1, 6 bases. From germline, CDR1 is SEHNR and CDR2 FQNEAQ (reference sequence). Trimming pared 3 bases from V and 4 bases from J, leaving 12 bases between. CDR3 length equals 14 residues. The CDR3 DNA reads TGTGCCAGCAGCTTGGGAGCGACAGGCTATGGCTACACCTTC. It codes for CASSLGATGYGYTF.

The chain has TRBV2 and TRBJ1-6; D not resolved. Trimming removed 6 bases at V and 8 bases at J, with 20 bases between. Germline values: CDR1 SNHLY, CDR2 FYNNEI. The CDR3 is 16 amino acids. CDR3 bases: TGTGCCAGCAGCCCTTCGTTTAATGTCGGGGATTCACCCCTCCACTTT. As protein: CASSPSFNVGDSPLHF.

The V and J genes are TRBV27 and TRBJ2-1; D tentatively fits TRBD1 or TRBD2 (5 bases each). Germline values: CDR1 MNHEY, CDR2 SMNVEV (reference sequence). The CDR3 totals 17 residues. The V and J ends lost 6 bases and 0 bases respectively, with 18 bases between them. This CDR3 reads CASSPQGAGTSYNEQFF. DNA for the CDR3: TGTGCCAGCAGCCCCCAAGGTGCAGGGACCTCCTACAATGAGCAGTTCTTC.

This clonotype showed up many times. CDR3 sequence reads: CSVEEGGQEQFF. Written as DNA, the CDR3 is TGCAGCGTTGAAGAGGGGGGGCAAGAGCAGTTCTTC. The chain joins TRBV29-1 to TRBJ2-1; weak D call: TRBD2 (7 bases). CDR1 is SQVTM and CDR2 is ANQGSEA in the germline V gene. V was shortened by 0 bases and J by 10 bases, with 10 bases between the two germline ends. CDR3 length: 12 amino acids.

This clonotype was detected only once. This chain connects TRBV2 to TRBJ1-6, with TRBD1 identical over 7 bases. Trimming removed 3 bases from V and 9 bases from J; junction bases left unmatched: 8. This CDR3 has 15 residues. In germline, CDR1 is SNHLY, CDR2 FYNNEI. In nucleotides, the CDR3 is TGTGCCAGCAGTGATCCCCGACAGGGCGGTTCACCCCTCCACTTT. This codes for CASSDPRQGGSPLHF.